This TCR beta chain originates from a study of cytomegalovirus exposure and HLA in healthy donors. Clones were sequenced by immunoSEQ multiplex PCR, and TCRdb holds only the in-frame ones, with some missing. The sample holds some 68,000 clones, more than 95% seen once. The V gene's germline CDR1 is SQVTM and CDR2 ANQGSEA. The CDR3 length is 14 residues. The V and J ends lost 7 bases and 3 bases respectively, with 18 bases between them. This sequence was found in a man aged 18 to 29 in good health and CMV-seronegative. Sequencing was performed on PBMCs. The chain joins TRBV29-1 to TRBJ2-5; perhaps TRBD1 as D (7 bases). CDR3: CSAQWRGLKETQYF. CDR3 in DNA: TGCAGCGCCCAGTGGAGGGGGCTGAAAGAGACCCAGTACTTC. Full variable domain (outside the CDR3, taken from reference TRBV29-1 and TRBJ2-5): SAVISQKPSRDICQRGTSLTIQCQVDSQVTMMFWYRQQPGQSLTLIATANQGSEATYESGFVIDKFPISRPNLTFSTLTVSNMSPEDSSIYLCSAQWRGLKETQYFGPGTRLLVL.